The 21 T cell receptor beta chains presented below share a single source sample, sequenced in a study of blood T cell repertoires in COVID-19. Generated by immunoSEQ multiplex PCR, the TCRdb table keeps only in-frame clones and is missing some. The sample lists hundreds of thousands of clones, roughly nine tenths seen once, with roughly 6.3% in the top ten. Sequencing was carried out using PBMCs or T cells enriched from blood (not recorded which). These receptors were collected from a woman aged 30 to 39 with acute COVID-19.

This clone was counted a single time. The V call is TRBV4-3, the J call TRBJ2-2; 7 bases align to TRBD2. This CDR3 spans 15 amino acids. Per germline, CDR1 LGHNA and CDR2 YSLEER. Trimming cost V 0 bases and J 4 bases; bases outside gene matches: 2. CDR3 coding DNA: TGCGCCAGCAGCCAAGAAGGCGGGAGCACCGGGGAGCTGTTTTTT. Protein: CASSQEGGSTGELFF.

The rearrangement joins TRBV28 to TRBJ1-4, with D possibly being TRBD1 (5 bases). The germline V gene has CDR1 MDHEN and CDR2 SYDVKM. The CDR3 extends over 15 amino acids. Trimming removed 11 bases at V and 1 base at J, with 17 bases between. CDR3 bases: TGTGCCCATGGAGACCTCAGGGTAACTAATGAAAAACTGTTTTTT. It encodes CAHGDLRVTNEKLFF. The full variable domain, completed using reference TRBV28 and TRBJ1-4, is DVKVTQSSRYLVKRTGEKVFLECVQDMDHENMFWYRQDPGLGLRLIYFSYDVKMKEKGDIPEGYSVSREKKERFSLILESASTNQTSMYLCAHGDLRVTNEKLFFGSGTQLSVL.

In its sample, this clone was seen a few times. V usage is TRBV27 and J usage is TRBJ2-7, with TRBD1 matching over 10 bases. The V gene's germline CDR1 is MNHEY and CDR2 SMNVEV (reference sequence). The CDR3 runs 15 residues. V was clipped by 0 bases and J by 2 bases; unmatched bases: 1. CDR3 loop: CASSLSGTGAYEQYF. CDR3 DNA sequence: TGTGCCAGCAGTTTATCGGGGACAGGGGCCTACGAGCAGTACTTC.

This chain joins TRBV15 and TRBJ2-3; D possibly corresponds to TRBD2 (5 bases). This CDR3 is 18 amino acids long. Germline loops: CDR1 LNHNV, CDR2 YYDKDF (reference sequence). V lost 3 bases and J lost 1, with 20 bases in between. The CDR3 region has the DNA TGTGCCACCAGCAGCGATCCCTGGGCAGGCGGGCGCACAGATACGCAGTATTTT. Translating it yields CATSSDPWAGGRTDTQYF.

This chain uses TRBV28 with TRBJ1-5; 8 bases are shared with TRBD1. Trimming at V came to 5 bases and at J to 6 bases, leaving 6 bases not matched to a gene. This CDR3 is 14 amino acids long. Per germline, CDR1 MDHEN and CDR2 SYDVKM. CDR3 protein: CASSVDRGGQPQHF. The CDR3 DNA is TGTGCCAGCAGTGTAGACAGGGGAGGTCAGCCCCAGCATTTT. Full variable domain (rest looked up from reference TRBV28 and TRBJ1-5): DVKVTQSSRYLVKRTGEKVFLECVQDMDHENMFWYRQDPGLGLRLIYFSYDVKMKEKGDIPEGYSVSREKKERFSLILESASTNQTSMYLCASSVDRGGQPQHFGDGTRLSIL.

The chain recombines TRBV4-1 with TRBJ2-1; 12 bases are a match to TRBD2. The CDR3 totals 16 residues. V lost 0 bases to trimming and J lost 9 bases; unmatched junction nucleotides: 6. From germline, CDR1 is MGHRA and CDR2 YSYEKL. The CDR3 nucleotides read TGCGCCAGCAGCCAAGAAGAACTAGCGGGAGGCCTTGAGCAGTTCTTC. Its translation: CASSQEELAGGLEQFF.

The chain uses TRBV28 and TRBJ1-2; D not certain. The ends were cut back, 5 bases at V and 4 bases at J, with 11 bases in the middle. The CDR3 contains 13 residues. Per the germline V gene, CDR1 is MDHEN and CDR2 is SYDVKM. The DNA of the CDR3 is TGTGCCAGCAGTCTATTAGAAAGCTATGGCTACACCTTC. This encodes CASSLLESYGYTF.

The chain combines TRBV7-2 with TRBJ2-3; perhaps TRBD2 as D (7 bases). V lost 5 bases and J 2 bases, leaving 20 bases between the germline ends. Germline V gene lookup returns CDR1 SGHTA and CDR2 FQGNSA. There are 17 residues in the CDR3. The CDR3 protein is CASSGRVRDKTTDTQYF. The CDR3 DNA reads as TGTGCCAGCAGCGGGAGGGTGAGGGACAAAACCACAGATACGCAGTATTTT.

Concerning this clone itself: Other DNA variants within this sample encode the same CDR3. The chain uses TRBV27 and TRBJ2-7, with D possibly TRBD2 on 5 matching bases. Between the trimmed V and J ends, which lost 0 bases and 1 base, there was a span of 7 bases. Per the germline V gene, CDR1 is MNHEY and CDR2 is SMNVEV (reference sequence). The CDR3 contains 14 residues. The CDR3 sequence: CASSLSRGSYEQYF. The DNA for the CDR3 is TGTGCCAGCAGTTTATCCCGGGGATCCTACGAGCAGTACTTC.

In nucleotides, the CDR3 is TGTGCCAGCAGTCCGACAGGACCCTCCTACGAGCAGTACTTC. It specifies CASSPTGPSYEQYF. The V and J genes are TRBV14 and TRBJ2-7, with D possibly TRBD1 on 6 matching bases. Trimming removed 6 bases at V and 0 bases at J, with 12 bases between. There are 14 residues in the CDR3. Per germline, CDR1 SGHDN and CDR2 FVKESK.

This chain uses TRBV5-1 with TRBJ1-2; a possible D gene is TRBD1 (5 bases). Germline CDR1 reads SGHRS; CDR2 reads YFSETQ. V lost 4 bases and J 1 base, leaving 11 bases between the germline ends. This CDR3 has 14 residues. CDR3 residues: CASSAGPGNYGYTF. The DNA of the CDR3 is TGCGCCAGCAGCGCGGGACCGGGTAACTATGGCTACACCTTC.

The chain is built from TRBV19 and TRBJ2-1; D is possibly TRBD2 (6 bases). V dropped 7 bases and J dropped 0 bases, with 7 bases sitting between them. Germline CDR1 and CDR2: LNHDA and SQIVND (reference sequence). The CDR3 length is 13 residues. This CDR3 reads CASTGDSYNEQFF. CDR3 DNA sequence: TGTGCCAGTACGGGGGACTCCTACAATGAGCAGTTCTTC.

The CDR3 coding sequence is TGTGCCAGCAGTGACGACCACGGGATTGCCGGGGAGCCCCAGCATTTT. This sequence encodes CASSDDHGIAGEPQHF. The V call is TRBV2, the J call TRBJ1-5; no clear D. The CDR3 runs to 16 residues. Germline V gene data show CDR1 as SNHLY and CDR2 as FYNNEI. Trimming took off 3 bases at V and 8 bases at J, with 20 bases between the two ends.

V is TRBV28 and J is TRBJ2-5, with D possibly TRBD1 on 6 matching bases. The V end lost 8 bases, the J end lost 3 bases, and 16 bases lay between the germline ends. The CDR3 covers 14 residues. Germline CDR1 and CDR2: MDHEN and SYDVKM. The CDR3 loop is CASFLSGAEETQYF. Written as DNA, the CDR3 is TGTGCCAGCTTCCTTTCAGGGGCGGAAGAGACCCAGTACTTC.

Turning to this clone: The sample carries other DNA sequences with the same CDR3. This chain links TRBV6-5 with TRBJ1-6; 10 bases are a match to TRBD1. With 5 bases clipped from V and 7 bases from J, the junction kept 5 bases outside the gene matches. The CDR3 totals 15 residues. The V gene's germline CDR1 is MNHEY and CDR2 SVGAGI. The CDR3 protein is CASSPQDRGNSPLHF. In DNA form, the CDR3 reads TGTGCCAGCAGTCCACAGGACAGGGGGAATTCACCCCTCCACTTT.

In nucleotides, the CDR3 is TGTGCCAGCGGGGCTCTACTCTATGGCTACACCTTC. Amino acids: CASGALLYGYTF. J is TRBJ1-2 and V is TRBV28, with TRBD1 as a possible D gene (5 bases). CDR1 is MDHEN and CDR2 is SYDVKM in the germline V gene. V was cut by 8 bases and J by 4 bases, with 11 bases left in between. This CDR3 is built from 12 residues.

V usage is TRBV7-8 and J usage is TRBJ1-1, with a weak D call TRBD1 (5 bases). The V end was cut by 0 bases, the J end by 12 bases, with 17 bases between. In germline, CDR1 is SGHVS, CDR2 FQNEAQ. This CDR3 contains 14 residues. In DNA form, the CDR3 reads TGTGCCAGCAGCTTAGCGCTGGGCGGGGGTGCACCTTTCTTT. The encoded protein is CASSLALGGGAPFF.

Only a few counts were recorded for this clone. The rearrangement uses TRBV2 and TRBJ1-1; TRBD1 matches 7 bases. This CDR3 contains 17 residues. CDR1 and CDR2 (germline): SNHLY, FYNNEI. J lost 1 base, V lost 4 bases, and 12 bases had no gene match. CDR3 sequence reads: CASSARGQGVGNTEAFF. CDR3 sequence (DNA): TGTGCCAGCAGTGCACGGGGGCAGGGGGTTGGGAACACTGAAGCTTTCTTT.

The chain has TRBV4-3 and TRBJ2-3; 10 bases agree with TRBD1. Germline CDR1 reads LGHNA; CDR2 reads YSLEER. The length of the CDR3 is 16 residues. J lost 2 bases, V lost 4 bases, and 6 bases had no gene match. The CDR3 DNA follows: TGCGCCAGCAGCCTTGAGGGACAGGGGCTCACAGATACGCAGTATTTT. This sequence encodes CASSLEGQGLTDTQYF.

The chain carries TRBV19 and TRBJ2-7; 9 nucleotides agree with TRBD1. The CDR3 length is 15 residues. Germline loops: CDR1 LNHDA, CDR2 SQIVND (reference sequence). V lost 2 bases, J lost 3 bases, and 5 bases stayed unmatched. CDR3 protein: CASSIRRGQGYEQYF. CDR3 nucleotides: TGTGCCAGTAGTATACGGCGGGGACAGGGCTACGAGCAGTACTTC.

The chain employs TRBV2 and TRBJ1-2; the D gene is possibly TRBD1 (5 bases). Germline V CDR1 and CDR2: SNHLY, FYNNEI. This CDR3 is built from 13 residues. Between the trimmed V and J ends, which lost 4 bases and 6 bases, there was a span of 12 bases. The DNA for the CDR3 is TGTGCCAGCAGTGTGGGGGGGGTGAATGGCTACACCTTC. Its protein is CASSVGGVNGYTF.